These 3 T cell receptor beta chains originate from one sample sequenced in a study of cytotoxic CD8 clonotypes in ibrutinib-treated CLL (dated by TCRdb to 2020 to 2022). The intended sense of this specimen's time point label: 24 months on ibrutinib. To prepare the library, the immunoSEQ multiplex PCR assay was applied. TCRdb carries this immuneACCESS record with in-frame sequences only. Its versions omit some clonotypes, under half of them owing to an unresolved V gene in the studies checked, with the rest unexplained. This sample has roughly 45,000 clones in its table, and about 69% of those were observed once. Of the sample, 20% to 25% falls within the top ten clones. The sequenced sample was PBMCs, obtained after 24 months of ibrutinib treatment. Every receptor here comes from a human donor with chronic lymphocytic leukemia.

This clone was detected only a few times. DNA of the CDR3: TGCGCCAGCAGCTTGGGGTCAGAATACTCCTACGAGCAGTACTTC. Translation: CASSLGSEYSYEQYF. J is TRBJ2-7 and V is TRBV5-1; the D is unclear. V was shortened by 0 bases and J by 0 bases, with 10 bases between the two germline ends. CDR1 and CDR2 (germline): SGHRS, YFSETQ. This CDR3 comprises 15 residues.

The rearrangement uses TRBV10-3 and TRBJ2-5; TRBD1 aligns across 7 bases. The CDR3 consists of 13 residues. CDR1 is ENHRY and CDR2 is SYGVKD in the germline V gene. The J segment lost 1 base and the V segment lost 9 bases, leaving 5 bases of the junction unmatched. CDR3 residues: CAIGTDLQETQYF. For the CDR3, the DNA is TGTGCCATAGGGACAGACCTCCAAGAGACCCAGTACTTC.

The chain is built from TRBV5-1 and TRBJ2-7; 7 bases match TRBD1. The CDR3 length is 14 residues. Germline CDR1 and CDR2: SGHRS and YFSETQ. The V and J ends lost 4 bases and 0 bases, in that order; junction bases with no gene match: 4. The CDR3 bases are TGCGCCAGCAGCCGGGACAGACTCTCCTACGAGCAGTACTTC. This gives the protein CASSRDRLSYEQYF.